The TCR beta chain described here comes from a study of blood T cells in healthy people across ages. For the study at large: Template switching captured about one barcoded beta molecule per two T cells. Study-level results: With unsorted PBMCs, a conclusive comparison of naive versus antigen-experienced cells was not possible.

A second PCR of 7 to 11 cycles used a sample-barcoded 5' primer and a J-beta primer mix. Each CDR3 protein gets one entry after TCRdb re-called the 5' RACE reads with MiXCR. The data show fewer than 2 million distinct CDR3 sequences, about two fifths seen once. Notes on this clonotype: The antigen remains unidentified.

V lost 6 bases to trimming and J lost 3 bases, with 12 bases between them. There are 13 residues in the CDR3. The receptor's source is a human donor in good health. This chain uses TRBV12-3 or TRBV12-4 with TRBJ2-7, with D tentatively TRBD1 (6 bases). Sequences were obtained from blood. CDR3 amino acids: CASRTTGYYEQYF. The CDR3, as DNA: TGTGCCAGCAGAACGACAGGATACTACGAGCAGTACTTC.